Sequencing of this T cell receptor (beta chain) was carried out in a study of blood T cell repertoires in COVID-19. Study as a whole: The United States, Italy and Spain provided the acute and convalescent COVID-19 samples. From T cells, B-cell-depleted T cells, or PBMCs came the material, which was cDNA or gDNA.

Per the authors' pipeline: Reference gene primer amplification in the assay estimated nucleated cell counts. The repertoire was sequenced with immunoSEQ multiplex PCR; TCRdb's copy has only in-frame clones and lacks some. The V and J calls and clone size are taken from that table; D and trimming were inferred from the DNA. Of over 95,000 clones in the sample, about four fifths were seen once. The V gene's germline CDR1 is LGHNA and CDR2 YSLEER. Trimming removed 4 bases at V and 0 bases at J, with 6 bases between. This CDR3 contains 13 residues. Sequenced input: peripheral blood. V is TRBV4-3 and J is TRBJ1-1, with D unclear. The sequence was collected from a human donor in a cohort sampled during active COVID-19. The CDR3 region is CASSPRVNTEAFF. The CDR3 coding sequence is TGCGCCAGCAGCCCAAGAGTGAACACTGAAGCTTTCTTT.